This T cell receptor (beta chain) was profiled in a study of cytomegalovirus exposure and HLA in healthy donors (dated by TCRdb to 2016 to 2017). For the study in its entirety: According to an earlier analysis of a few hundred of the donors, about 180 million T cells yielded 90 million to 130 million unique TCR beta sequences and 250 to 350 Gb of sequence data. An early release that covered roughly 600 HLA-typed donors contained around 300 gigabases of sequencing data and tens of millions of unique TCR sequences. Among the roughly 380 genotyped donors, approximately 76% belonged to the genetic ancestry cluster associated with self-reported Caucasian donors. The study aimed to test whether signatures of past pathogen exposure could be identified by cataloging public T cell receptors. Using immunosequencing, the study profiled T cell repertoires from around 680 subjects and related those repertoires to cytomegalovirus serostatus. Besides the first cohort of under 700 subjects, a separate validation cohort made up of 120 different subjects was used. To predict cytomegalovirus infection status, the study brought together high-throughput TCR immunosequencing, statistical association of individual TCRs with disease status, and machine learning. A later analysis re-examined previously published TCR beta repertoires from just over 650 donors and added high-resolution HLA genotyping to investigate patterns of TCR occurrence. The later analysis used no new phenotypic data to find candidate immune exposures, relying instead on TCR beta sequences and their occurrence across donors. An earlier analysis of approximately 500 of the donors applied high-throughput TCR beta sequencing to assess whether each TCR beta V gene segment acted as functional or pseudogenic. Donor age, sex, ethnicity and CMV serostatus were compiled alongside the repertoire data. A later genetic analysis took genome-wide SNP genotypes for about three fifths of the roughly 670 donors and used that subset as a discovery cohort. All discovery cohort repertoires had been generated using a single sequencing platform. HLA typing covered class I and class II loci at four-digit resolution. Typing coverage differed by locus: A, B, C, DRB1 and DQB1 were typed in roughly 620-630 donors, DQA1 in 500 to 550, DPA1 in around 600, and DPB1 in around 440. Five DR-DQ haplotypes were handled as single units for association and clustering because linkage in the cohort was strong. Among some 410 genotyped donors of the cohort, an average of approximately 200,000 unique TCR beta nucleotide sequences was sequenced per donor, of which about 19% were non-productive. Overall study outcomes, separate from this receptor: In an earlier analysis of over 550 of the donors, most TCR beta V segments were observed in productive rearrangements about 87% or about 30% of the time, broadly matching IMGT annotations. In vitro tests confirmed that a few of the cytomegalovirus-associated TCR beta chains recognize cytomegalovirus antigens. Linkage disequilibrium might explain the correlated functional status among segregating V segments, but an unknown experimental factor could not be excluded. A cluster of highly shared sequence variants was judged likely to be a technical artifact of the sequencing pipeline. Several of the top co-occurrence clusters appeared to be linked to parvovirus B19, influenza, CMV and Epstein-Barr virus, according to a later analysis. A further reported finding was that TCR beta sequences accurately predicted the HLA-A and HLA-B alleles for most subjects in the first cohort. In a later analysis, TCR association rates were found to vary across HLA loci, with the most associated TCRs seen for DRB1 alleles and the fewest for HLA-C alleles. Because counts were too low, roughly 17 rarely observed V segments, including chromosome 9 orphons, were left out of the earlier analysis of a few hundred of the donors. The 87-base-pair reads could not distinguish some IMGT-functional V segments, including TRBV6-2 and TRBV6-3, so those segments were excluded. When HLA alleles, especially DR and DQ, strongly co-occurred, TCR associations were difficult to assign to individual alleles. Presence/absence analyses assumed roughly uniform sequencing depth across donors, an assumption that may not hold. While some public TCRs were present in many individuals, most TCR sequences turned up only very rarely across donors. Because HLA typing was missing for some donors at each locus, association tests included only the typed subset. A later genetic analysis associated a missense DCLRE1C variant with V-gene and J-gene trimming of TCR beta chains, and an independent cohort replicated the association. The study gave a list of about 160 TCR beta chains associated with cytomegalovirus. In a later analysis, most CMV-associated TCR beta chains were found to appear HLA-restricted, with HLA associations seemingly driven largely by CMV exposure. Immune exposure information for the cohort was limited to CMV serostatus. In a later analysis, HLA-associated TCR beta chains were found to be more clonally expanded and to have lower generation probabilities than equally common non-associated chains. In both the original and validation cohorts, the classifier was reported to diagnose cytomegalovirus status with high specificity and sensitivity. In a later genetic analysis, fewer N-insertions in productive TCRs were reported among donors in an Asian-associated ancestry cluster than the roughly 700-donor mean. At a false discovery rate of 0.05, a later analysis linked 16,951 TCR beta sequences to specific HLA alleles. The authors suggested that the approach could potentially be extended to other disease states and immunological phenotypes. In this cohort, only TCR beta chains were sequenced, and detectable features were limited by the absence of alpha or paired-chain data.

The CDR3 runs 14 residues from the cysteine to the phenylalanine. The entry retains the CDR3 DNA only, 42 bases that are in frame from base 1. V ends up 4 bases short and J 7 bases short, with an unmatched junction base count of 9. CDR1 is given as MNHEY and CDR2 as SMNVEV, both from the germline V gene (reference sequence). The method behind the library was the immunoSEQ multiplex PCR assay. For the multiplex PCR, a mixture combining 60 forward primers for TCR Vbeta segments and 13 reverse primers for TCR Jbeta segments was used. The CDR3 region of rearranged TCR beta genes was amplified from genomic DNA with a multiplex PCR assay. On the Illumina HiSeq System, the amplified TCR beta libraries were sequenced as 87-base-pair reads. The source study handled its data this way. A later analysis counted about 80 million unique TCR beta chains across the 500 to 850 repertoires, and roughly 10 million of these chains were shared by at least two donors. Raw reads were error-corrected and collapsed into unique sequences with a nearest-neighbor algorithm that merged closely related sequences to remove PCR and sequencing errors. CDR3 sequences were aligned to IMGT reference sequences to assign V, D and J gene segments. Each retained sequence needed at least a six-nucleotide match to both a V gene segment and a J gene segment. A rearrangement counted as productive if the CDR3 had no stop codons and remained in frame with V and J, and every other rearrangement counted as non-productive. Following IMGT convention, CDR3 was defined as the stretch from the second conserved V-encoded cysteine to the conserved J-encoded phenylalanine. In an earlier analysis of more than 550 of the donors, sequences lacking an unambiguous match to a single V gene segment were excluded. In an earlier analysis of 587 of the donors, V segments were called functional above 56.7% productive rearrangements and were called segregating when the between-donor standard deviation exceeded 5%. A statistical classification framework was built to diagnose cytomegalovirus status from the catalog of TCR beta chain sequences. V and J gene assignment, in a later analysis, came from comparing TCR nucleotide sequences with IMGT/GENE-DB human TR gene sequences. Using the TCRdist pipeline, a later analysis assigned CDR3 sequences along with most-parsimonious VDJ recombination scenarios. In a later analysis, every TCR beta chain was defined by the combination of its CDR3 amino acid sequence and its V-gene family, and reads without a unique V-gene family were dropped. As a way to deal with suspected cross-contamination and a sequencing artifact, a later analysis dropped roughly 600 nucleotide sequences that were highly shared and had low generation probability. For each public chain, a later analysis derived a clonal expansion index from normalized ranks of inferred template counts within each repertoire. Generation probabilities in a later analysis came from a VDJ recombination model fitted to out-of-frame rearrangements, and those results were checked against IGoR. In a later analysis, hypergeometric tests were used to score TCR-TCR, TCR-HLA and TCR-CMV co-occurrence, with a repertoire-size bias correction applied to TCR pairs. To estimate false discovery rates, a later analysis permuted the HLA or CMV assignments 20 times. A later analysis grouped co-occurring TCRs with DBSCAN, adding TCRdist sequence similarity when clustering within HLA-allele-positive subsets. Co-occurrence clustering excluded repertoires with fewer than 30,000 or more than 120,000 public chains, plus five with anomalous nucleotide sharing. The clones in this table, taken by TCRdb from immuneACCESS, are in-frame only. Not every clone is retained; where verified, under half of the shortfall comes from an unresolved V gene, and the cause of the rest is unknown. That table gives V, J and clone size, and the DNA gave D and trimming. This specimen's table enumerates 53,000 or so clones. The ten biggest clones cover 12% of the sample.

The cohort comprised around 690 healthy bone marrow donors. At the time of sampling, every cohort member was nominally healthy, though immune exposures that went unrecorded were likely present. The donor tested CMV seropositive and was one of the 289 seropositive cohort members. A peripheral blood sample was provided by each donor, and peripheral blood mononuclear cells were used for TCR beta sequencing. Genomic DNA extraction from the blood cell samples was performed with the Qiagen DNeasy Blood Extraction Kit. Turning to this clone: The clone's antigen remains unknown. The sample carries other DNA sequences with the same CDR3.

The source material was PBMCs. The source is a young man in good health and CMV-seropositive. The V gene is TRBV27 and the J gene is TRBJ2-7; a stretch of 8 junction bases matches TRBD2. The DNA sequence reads TGTGCCAGCAGTTCAGGAGGAACTAGCGGTGAGCAGTACTTC. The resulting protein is CASSSGGTSGEQYF.